These T cell receptor beta chains were read from a single sample in a study of cytomegalovirus exposure and HLA in healthy donors. Method: immunoSEQ multiplex PCR; TCRdb's copy keeps in-frame clones and lacks some. The repertoire holds roughly 160,000 clones, with 65% to 80% as singletons. Specimen: PBMCs. The receptor set was obtained from a man aged 35-49 years in good health and CMV-seronegative. CDR3s include the opening cysteine and the closing phenylalanine or tryptophan. D genes are given only for firm matches. Rows give clone size only sometimes, using once, few, many, or a class for an expanded clone.

NA,NA,TRBJ1-5,TRBV6-6,TGTGCCAGCAGTTACGTCCTCAATCAGCCCCAGCATTTT,CASSYVLNQPQHF
NA,NA,TRBJ2-7,TRBV29-1,TGCAGCGTTCTCCGGGGGATGTACGAGCAGTACTTC,CSVLRGMYEQYF
NA,TRBD1,TRBJ1-5,TRBV2,TGTGCCAGCAGTTATGGGACAGGGGGGCATCAGCCCCAGCATTTT,CASSYGTGGHQPQHF
NA,NA,TRBJ2-3,TRBV15,TGTGCCACCAGCAGAGATCGGTCCCCAGATACGCAGTATTTT,CATSRDRSPDTQYF
NA,NA,TRBJ1-5,TRBV25-1,TGTGCCAGCAGTGAAGGGGCGGGGCGGATCAATCAGCCCCAGCATTTT,CASSEGAGRINQPQHF
NA,NA,TRBJ2-5,TRBV2,TGTGCCACCAAGAGCGGACAGTATCAAGAGACCCAGTACTTC,CATKSGQYQETQYF
NA,TRBD2,TRBJ2-1,TRBV7-2,TGTGCCAGCAGCTTATCGAATTGGGGACTAGCGGGAGGGCGAAATGAGCAGTTCTTC,CASSLSNWGLAGGRNEQFF
NA,NA,TRBJ2-7,TRBV28,TGTGCCACCTGTGCTCGCGGGAAAACTCCGGCCTGCGAGCAGTACTTC,CATCARGKTPACEQYF
few,TRBD2,TRBJ2-3,TRBV7-9,TGTGCCAGCAGCTTACGACTAGCGGGGCAGGGAGATACGCAGTATTTT,CASSLRLAGQGDTQYF
NA,NA,TRBJ1-5,TRBV28,TGTGCCAGCAGTCACCAACAGGGATTGGGCAATCAGCCCCAGCATTTT,CASSHQQGLGNQPQHF
NA,TRBD2,TRBJ2-1,TRBV27,TGTGCCAGCAGTTTATCTGCGGGGGGTTACAATGAGCAGTTCTTC,CASSLSAGGYNEQFF
NA,NA,TRBJ2-6,TRBV30,TGTGCCTGGAGAACCAACCGGGTGGCCAACGTCCTGACTTTC,CAWRTNRVANVLTF
NA,NA,TRBJ2-1,TRBV28,TGTGCCAGCAGCACGACTAGAAGGTCCTACAATGAGCAGTTCTTC,CASSTTRRSYNEQFF
NA,NA,TRBJ2-3,TRBV28,TGTGCCAGCTCCGTATCCGGTGGGGGACTTTCGCTCACAGATACGCAGTATTTT,CASSVSGGGLSLTDTQYF
NA,TRBD1,TRBJ1-5,TRBV2,TGTGCCAGCATGGATCCAGGGGGCCTTCAGCCCCAGCATTTT,CASMDPGGLQPQHF
NA,TRBD2,TRBJ2-3,TRBV18,TGTGCCAGCTCACCACTAGCGGGAGGCTCAGATACGCAGTATTTT,CASSPLAGGSDTQYF
few,TRBD1,TRBJ1-2,TRBV18,TGTGCCAGCTCACCTCAGTCGGTTAGGGGGCTTCGCTATGGCTACACCTTC,CASSPQSVRGLRYGYTF
NA,NA,TRBJ2-5,TRBV6-5,TGTGCCAGCAGTTACGAGGGGGGGTTCGAGACCCAGTACTTC,CASSYEGGFETQYF
NA,TRBD2,TRBJ2-1,TRBV7-8,TGTGCCAGCAGCGCCCGGACTAGCGGAACCTACAATGAGCAGTTCTTC,CASSARTSGTYNEQFF
NA,NA,TRBJ2-3,TRBV27,TGTGCCAGCATGCTACCGGGATGGCCAGGAACGCAGTATTTT,CASMLPGWPGTQYF
NA,NA,TRBJ2-6,TRBV7-8,TGTGCCAGCAGCTTTGGGAGCTCTGGGGCCAACGTCCTGACTTTC,CASSFGSSGANVLTF
NA,NA,TRBJ2-5,TRBV7-8,TGTGCCAGCAGCGTAGCTAACCAAGAGACCCAGTACTTC,CASSVANQETQYF
NA,NA,TRBJ2-7,TRBV5-1,TGCGCCAGCAGCTTGGGGCGGACTCTCACTTCCTACGAGCAGTACTTC,CASSLGRTLTSYEQYF
NA,NA,TRBJ2-3,TRBV5-1,TGCGCCAGCAGCCCAGCGCCTAGCACAGATACGCAGTATTTT,CASSPAPSTDTQYF
NA,TRBD2,TRBJ2-5,TRBV29-1,TGCAGCGTCATTTGGGCGGGAGAGGCGACCCAGTACTTC,CSVIWAGEATQYF
few,TRBD1,TRBJ1-5,TRBV6-1,TGTGCCAGCAGTGCCGGGACAGATAGCAATCAGCCCCAGCATTTT,CASSAGTDSNQPQHF
NA,NA,TRBJ1-5,TRBV10-3,TGTGCCATCAGTGAGTCGGGAGGTGGGCAGCCCCAGCATTTT,CAISESGGGQPQHF
few,NA,TRBJ1-1,TRBV11-3,TGTGCCAGCAGCTTCGAGCTAAGCACTGAAGCTTTCTTT,CASSFELSTEAFF
few,TRBD1,TRBJ2-2,TRBV7-8,TGTGCCAGCAGCTTACGTCCCGGGACAGGGGGGGCCGGGGAGCTGTTTTTT,CASSLRPGTGGAGELFF